Listed below are T cell receptor beta chains from one sample, sequenced in a study of T cells in Graves' hyperthyroidism and ophthalmopathy. One entry per CDR3 protein, called by TCRdb with MiXCR from the multiplex PCR reads. This sample carries some 300,000 distinct CDR3 sequences, roughly a fifth of them seen once, and the ten largest clones take less than 40%. The material sequenced was blood. The receptors here all came from a man aged 50-59 years with Graves' ophthalmopathy. CDR3s include the opening cysteine and the closing phenylalanine or tryptophan. A D gene is named only where the DNA matches it firmly. Not all rows give a size; the values are once, few, many and, for expanded clones, a class.

J gene,CDR3 length,clone size,D gene,V gene,CDR3 DNA,CDR3 protein
TRBJ2-2,16,NA,NA,TRBV10-3,TGTGCCATCAGTGGTTCCGGGACTGTGAACACCGGGGAGCTGTTTTTT,CAISGSGTVNTGELFF
TRBJ2-1,16,NA,TRBD2,TRBV4-1,TGCGCCAGCAGCCAGGGACCCGGACTAGCGGGCGCCCAGAGGTTCTTC,CASSQGPGLAGAQRFF
TRBJ2-2,16,few,TRBD2,TRBV18,TGTGCCAGCTCACTCGGCGGGAGGGCCAACACCGGGGAGCTGTTTTTT,CASSLGGRANTGELFF
TRBJ2-1,15,many,TRBD2,TRBV13,TGTGCCAGCAGCTCGGGACTAGCAAGGAACAATGAGCAGTTCTTC,CASSSGLARNNEQFF
TRBJ1-3,12,NA,NA,TRBV20-1,TGCAGTGCTAGAGGTGGGGGGGGCACCATATATTTT,CSARGGGGTIYF
TRBJ2-1,15,many,TRBD2,TRBV11-3,TGTGCCAGCAGCTTTGGCGGGAGGTCCGGAAATGAGCAGTTCTTC,CASSFGGRSGNEQFF
TRBJ2-5,19,NA,TRBD1,TRBV11-2,TGTGCCAGCAGCCAAAGACCTTTTGACAGGGCGACCAGGATCGAGACCCAGTACTTC,CASSQRPFDRATRIETQYF
TRBJ2-7,13,NA,NA,TRBV5-6,TGTGCCAGCAGCCTAGGGACACTGTACGAGCAGTACTTC,CASSLGTLYEQYF
TRBJ2-7,13,many,NA,TRBV20-1,TGCAGTGCTAGAGGGCGCAGGGATTACGAGCAGTACTTC,CSARGRRDYEQYF
TRBJ2-7,13,many,NA,TRBV2,TGTGCCAGCATGCGGCGGACAGCCTACGAGCAGTACTTC,CASMRRTAYEQYF
TRBJ2-5,13,many,NA,TRBV5-1,TGCGCCAGCAGCTGGGGGGGCGAAGAGACCCAGTACTTC,CASSWGGEETQYF
TRBJ1-1,15,NA,NA,TRBV10-2,TGCGCCAGCAGTGAGTCGAGAGGGAGGTACACTGAAGCTTTCTTT,CASSESRGRYTEAFF
TRBJ1-2,13,few,TRBD1,TRBV7-2,TGTGCCAGCAGCCAAAGACAGGGCCATGGCTACACCTTC,CASSQRQGHGYTF